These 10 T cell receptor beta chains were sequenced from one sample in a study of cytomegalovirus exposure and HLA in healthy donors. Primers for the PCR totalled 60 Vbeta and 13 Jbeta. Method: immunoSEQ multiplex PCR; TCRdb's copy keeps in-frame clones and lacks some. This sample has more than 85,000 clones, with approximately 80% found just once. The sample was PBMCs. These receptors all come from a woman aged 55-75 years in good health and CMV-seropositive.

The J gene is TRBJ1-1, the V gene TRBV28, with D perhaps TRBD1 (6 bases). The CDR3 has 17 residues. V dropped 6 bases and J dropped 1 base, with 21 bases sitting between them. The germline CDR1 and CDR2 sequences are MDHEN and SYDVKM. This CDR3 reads CASRAQRGGGQNTEAFF. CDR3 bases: TGTGCCAGCAGAGCTCAGAGGGGGGGCGGGCAGAACACTGAAGCTTTCTTT.

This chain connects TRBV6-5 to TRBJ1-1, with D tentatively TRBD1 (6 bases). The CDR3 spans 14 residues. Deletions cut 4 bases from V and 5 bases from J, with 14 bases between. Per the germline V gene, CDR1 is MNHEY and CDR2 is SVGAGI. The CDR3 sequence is CASSWGGLRTEAFF. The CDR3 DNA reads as TGTGCCAGCAGTTGGGGGGGCCTGAGGACTGAAGCTTTCTTT.

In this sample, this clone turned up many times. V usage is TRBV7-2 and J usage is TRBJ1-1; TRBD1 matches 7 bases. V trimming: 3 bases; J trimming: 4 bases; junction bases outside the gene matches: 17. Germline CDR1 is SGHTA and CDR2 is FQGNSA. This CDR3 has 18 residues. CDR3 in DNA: TGTGCCAGCAGCTTCCGGGACAGCAAACCCCCAAGGACCACTGAAGCTTTCTTT. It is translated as CASSFRDSKPPRTTEAFF.

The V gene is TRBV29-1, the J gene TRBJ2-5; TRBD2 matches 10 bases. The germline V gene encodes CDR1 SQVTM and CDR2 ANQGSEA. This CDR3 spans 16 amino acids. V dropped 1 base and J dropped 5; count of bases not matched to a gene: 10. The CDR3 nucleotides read TGCAGCGTTGAAGCTAGCGGGAGAGCTTTGGGGGAGACCCAGTACTTC. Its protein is CSVEASGRALGETQYF.

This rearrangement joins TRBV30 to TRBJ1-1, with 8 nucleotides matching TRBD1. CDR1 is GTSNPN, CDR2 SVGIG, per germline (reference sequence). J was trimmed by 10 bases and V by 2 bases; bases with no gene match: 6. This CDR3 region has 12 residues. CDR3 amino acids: CAWSHGQGGAFF. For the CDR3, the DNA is TGTGCCTGGAGTCATGGACAGGGCGGAGCTTTCTTT.

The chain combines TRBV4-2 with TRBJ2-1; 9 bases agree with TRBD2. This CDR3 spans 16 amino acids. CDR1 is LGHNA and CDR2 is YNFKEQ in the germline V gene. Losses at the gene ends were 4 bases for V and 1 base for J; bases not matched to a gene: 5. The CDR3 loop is CASSLSSGRSYNEQFF. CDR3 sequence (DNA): TGTGCCAGCAGCCTATCAAGCGGGAGGTCCTACAATGAGCAGTTCTTC.

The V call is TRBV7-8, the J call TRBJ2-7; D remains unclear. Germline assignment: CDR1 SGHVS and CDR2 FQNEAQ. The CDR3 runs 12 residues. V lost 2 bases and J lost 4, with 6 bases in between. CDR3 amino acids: CASSLSRYEQYF. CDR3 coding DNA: TGTGCCAGCAGCTTATCGCGGTACGAGCAGTACTTC.

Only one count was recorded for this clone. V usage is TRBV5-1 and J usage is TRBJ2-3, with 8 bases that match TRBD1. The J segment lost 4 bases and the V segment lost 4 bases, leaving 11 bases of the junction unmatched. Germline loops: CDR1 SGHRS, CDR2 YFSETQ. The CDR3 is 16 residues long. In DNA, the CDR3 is TGCGCCAGCAGCCTTCGACAGGGGAGTTACCCAGATACGCAGTATTTT. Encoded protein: CASSLRQGSYPDTQYF. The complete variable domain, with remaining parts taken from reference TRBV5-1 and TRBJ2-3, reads KAGVTQTPRYLIKTRGQQVTLSCSPISGHRSVSWYQQTPGQGLQFLFEYFSETQRNKGNFPGRFSGRQFSNSRSEMNVSTLELGDSALYLCASSLRQGSYPDTQYFGPGTRLTVL.

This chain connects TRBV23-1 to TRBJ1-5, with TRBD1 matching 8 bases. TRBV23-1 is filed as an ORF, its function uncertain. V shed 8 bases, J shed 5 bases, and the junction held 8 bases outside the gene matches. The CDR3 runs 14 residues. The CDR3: CASGRTGSDQPQHF. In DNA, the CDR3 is TGCGCCAGCGGCCGGACAGGGTCGGATCAGCCCCAGCATTTT.

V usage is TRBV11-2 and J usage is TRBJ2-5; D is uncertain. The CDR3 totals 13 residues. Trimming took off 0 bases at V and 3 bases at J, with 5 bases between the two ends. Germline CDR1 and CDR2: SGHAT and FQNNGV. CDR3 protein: CASSLEPEETQYF. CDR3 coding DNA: TGTGCCAGCAGCTTAGAACCGGAAGAGACCCAGTACTTC.